This T cell receptor (beta chain) originates from a study of cytomegalovirus exposure and HLA in healthy donors. The overall study: In terms of ancestry, the Caucasian-associated cluster contained roughly 81% of the approximately 400 genotyped donors. Study findings and constraints: Some highly shared sequence variants likely arose as a pipeline artifact.

Both 60 Vbeta primers and 13 Jbeta primers went into the PCR. TCRdb keeps only in-frame clones here, not all; method: immunoSEQ multiplex PCR. Found here are approximately 160,000 clones, around 80% of them singletons; the top ten hold around 4.4%. Of note for this clone: Its target is unknown.

CDR1 MGHRA and CDR2 YSYEKL come from the germline V gene. The CDR3 totals 16 residues. With V trimmed by 6 bases and J by 3 bases, 14 bases remained unmatched. Every donor was a healthy person donating bone marrow. The chain carries TRBV4-1 and TRBJ2-7; 7 nucleotides match TRBD2. The source is a woman in her forties or fifties in good health and CMV-seropositive. Sequences were obtained from PBMCs. The CDR3 reads CASSPNRGSIGYEQYF. The CDR3 coding sequence is TGCGCCAGCAGTCCAAACCGCGGGAGCATAGGCTACGAGCAGTACTTC.